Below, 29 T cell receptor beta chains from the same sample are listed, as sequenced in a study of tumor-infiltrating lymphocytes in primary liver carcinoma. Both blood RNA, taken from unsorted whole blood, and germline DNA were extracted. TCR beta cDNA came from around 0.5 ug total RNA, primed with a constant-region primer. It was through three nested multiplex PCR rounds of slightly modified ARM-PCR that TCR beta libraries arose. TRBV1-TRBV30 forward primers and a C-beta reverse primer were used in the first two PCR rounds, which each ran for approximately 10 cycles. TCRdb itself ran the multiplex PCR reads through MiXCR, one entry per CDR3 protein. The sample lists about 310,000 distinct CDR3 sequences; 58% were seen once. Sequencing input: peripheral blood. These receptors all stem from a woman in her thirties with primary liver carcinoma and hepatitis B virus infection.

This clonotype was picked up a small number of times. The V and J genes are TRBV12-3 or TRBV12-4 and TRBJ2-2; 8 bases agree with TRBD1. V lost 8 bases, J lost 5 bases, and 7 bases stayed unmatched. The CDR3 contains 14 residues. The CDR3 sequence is CASFDRGRTGELFF. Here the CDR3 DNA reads TGTGCCAGCTTCGACAGGGGAAGAACCGGGGAGCTGTTTTTT.

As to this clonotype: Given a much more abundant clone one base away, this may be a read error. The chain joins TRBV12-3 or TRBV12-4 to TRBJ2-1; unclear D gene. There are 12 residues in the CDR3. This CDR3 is CAISYQVNEQFF. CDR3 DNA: TGTGCCATCAGTTATCAGGTGAATGAGCAGTTCTTC.

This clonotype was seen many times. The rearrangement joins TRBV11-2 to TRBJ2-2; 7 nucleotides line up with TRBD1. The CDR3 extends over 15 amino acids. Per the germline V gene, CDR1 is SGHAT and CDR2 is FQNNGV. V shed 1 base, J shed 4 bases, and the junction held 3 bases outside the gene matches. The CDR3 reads CASSLARGSTGELFF. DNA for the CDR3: TGTGCCAGCAGCTTAGCCAGGGGGTCCACCGGGGAGCTGTTTTTT.

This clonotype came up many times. The CDR3 nucleotides are TGTGCCAGCAGCTTGGTCCGGGGGCGGTCGGATACGCAGTATTTT. Encoded protein: CASSLVRGRSDTQYF. This chain uses TRBV5-6 with TRBJ2-3; D possibly matches TRBD1 or TRBD2 (6 bases each). V was trimmed by 0 bases and J by 6 bases, leaving 14 bases between them. Germline V gene data show CDR1 as SGHDT and CDR2 as YYEEEE. This CDR3 has 15 amino acids.

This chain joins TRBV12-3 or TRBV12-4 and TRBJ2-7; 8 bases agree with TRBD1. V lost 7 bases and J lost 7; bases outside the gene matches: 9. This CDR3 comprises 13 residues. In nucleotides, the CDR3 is TGTGCCAGCACCTTCGGACAGGGCGATGAGCAGTACTTC. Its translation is CASTFGQGDEQYF.

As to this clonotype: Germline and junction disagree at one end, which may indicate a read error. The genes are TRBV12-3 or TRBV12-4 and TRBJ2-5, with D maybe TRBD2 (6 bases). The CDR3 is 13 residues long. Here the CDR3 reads CANRRDWGETQYF. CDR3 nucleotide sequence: TGTGCCAACAGACGGGACTGGGGGGAGACTCAGTACTTC.

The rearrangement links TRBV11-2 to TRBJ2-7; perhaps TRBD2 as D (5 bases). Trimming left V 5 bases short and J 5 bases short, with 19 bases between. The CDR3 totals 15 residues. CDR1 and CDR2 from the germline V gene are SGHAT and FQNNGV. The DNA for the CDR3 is TGTGCCAGCAGCACCCAGAGAGGGTCATATGACGAGCAGTACTTC. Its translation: CASSTQRGSYDEQYF.

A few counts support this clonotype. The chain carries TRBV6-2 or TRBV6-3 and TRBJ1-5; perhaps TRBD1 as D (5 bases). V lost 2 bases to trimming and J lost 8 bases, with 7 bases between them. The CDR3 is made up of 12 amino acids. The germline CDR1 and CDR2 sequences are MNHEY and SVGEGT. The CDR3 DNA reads TGTGCCAGCAGTTACGGGGGAGAGCCCCAGCATTTT. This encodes CASSYGGEPQHF.

CDR3 nucleotides: TGTGCCAGCAGTCTCTTTCCCCCCCCCTACGAGCAGTACTTC. It is translated as CASSLFPPPYEQYF. The chain uses TRBV6-5 and TRBJ2-7, with D unclear. Germline CDR1 is MNHEY and CDR2 is SVGAGI. The CDR3 totals 14 residues. V lost 5 bases and J 2 bases, leaving 13 bases between the germline ends.

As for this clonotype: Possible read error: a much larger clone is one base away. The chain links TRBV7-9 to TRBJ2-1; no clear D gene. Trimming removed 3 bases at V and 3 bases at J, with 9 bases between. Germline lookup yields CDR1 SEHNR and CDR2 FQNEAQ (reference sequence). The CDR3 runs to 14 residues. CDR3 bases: TGTGCCAGCAGCTTCATGGGGATCTACAATGAGCAGTTCTTC. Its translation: CASSFMGIYNEQFF.

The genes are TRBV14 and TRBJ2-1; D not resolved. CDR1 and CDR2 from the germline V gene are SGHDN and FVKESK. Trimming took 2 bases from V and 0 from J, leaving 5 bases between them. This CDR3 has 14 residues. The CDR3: CASSQMSSYNEQFF. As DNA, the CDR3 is TGTGCCAGCAGCCAAATGAGCTCCTACAATGAGCAGTTCTTC.

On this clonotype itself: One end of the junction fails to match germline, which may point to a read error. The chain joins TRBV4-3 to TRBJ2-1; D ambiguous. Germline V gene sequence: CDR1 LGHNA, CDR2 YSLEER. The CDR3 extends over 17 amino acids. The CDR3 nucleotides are TGCGCCAGCAGCCAAGAGCCGGGCAAGGGCTCCTACAATAAGCAGTTCTTC. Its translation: CASSQEPGKGSYNKQFF.

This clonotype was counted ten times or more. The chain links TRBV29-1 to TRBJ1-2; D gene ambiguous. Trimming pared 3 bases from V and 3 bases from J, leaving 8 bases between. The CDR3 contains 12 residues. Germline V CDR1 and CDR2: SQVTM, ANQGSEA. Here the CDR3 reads CSVESIDYGYTF. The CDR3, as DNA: TGCAGCGTTGAGTCCATAGACTATGGCTACACCTTC. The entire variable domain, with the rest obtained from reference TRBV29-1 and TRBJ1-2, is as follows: SAVISQKPSRDICQRGTSLTIQCQVDSQVTMMFWYRQQPGQSLTLIATANQGSEATYESGFVIDKFPISRPNLTFSTLTVSNMSPEDSSIYLCSVESIDYGYTFGSGTRLTVV.

The CDR3: CASSQDPRASGYNEQFF. CDR3 in DNA: TGCGCCAGCAGCCAAGATCCGAGGGCTAGCGGCTACAATGAGCAGTTCTTC. The chain couples TRBV4-1 to TRBJ2-1, with 7 nucleotides matching TRBD2. V dropped 0 bases and J dropped 3; count of bases not matched to a gene: 8. There are 17 residues in the CDR3. Germline V gene sequence: CDR1 MGHRA, CDR2 YSYEKL.

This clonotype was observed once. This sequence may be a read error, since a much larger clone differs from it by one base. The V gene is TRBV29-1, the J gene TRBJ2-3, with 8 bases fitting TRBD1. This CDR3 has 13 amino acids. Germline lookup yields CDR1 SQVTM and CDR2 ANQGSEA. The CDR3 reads CNVRTGSLDTQYF. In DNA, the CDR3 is TGCAACGTTCGGACAGGGTCGTTAGATACGCAGTATTTT.

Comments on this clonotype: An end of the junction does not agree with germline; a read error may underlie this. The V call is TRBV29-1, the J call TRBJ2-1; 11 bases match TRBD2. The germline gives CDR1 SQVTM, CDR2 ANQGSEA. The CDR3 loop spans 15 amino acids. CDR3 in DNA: TGCACCGTTGAAGCCCAACTAGCGGGAGTGCATGAGCAGTTCTTC. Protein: CTVEAQLAGVHEQFF.

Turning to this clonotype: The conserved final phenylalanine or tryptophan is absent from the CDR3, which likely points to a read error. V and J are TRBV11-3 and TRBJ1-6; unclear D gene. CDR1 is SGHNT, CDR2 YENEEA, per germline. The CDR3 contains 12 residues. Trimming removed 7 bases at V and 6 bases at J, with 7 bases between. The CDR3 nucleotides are TGTGCCAGCAACCGTCCTAATTCACCCCTCCACTCT. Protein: CASNRPNSPLHS.

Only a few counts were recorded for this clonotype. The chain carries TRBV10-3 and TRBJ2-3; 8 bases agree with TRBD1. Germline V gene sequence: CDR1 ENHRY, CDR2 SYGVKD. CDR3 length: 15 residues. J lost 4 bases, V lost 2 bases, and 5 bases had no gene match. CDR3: CAISEEQGASDTQYF. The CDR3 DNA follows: TGTGCCATCAGTGAGGAGCAGGGGGCATCAGATACGCAGTATTTT.

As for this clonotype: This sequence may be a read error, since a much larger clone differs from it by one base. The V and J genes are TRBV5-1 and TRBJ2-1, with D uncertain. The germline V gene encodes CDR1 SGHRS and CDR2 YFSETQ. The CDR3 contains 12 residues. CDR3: CVSSFDGIIQFF. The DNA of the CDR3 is TGCGTCAGCAGCTTTGACGGCATAATCCAGTTCTTC.

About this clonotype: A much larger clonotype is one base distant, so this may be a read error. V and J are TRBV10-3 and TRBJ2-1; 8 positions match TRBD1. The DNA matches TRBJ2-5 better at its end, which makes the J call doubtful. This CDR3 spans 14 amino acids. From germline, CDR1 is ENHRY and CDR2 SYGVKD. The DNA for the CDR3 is TGTGCCATCAGAGACAGGGGATCCCAAGAGACCCAGTACTTC. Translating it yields CAIRDRGSQETQYF.

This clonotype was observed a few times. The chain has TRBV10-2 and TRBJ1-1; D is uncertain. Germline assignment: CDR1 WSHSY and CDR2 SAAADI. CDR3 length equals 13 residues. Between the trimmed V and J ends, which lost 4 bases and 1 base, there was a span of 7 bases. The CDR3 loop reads CASSVTRNTEAFF. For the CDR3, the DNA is TGCGCCAGCAGTGTAACCCGGAACACTGAAGCTTTCTTT.

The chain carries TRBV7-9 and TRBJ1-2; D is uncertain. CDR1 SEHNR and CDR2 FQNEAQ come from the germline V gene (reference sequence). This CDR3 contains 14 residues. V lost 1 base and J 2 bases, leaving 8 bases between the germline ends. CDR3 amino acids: CASSLVLGNYGYTF. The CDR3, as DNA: TGTGCCAGCAGCTTAGTGCTGGGGAACTATGGCTACACCTTC.

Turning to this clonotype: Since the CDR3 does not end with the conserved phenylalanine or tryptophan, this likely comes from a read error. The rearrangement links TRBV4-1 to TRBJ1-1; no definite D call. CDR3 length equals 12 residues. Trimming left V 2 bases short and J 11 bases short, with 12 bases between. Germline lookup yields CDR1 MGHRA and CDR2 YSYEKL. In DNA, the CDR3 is TGCGCCAGCAGCCAAACAAGCCGGCCCGCTTTCTTA. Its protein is CASSQTSRPAFL.

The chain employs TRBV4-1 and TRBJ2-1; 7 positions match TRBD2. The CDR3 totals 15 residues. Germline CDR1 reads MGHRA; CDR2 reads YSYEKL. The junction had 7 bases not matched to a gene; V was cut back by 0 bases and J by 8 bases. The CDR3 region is CASSQDQRESYEQFF. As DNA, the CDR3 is TGCGCCAGCAGCCAAGACCAGCGGGAATCTTATGAGCAGTTCTTC.

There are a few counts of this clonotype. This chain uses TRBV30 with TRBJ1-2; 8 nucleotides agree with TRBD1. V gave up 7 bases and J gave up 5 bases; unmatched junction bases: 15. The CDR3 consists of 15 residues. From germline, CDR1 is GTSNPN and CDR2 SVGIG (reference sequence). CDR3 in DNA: TGTGCCTCCATCGACAGGGGAAGACCCTCTTATGGCTACACCTTC. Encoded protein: CASIDRGRPSYGYTF.

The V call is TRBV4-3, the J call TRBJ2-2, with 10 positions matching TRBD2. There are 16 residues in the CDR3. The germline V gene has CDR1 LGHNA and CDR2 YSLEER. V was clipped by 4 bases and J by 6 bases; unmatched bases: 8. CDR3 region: CASSPSGRASAGELFF. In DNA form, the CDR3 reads TGCGCCAGCAGCCCGAGCGGGAGGGCTTCCGCCGGGGAGCTGTTTTTT.

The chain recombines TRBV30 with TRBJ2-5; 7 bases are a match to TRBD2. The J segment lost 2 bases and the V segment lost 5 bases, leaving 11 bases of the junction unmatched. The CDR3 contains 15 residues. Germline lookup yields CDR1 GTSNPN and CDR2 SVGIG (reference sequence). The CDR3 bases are TGTGCCTGGGGGAAGGGTACTAGCGTACAAGAGACCCAGTACTTC. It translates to CAWGKGTSVQETQYF.

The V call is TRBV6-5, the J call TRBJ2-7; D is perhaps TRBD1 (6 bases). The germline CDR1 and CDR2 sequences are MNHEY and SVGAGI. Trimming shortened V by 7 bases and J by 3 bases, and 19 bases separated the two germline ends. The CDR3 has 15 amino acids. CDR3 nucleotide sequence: TGTGCCAGCAAAGCGCCCAGGGGTACCCACTACGAGCAGTACTTC. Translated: CASKAPRGTHYEQYF.

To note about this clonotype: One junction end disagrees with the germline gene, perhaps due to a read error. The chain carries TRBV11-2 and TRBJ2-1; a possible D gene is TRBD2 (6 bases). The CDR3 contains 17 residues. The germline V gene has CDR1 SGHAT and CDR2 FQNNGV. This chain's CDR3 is CSRSLAQRVHPYNEQFF. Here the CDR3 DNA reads TGTTCCAGAAGCTTAGCCCAGCGGGTTCATCCCTACAATGAGCAGTTCTTC.